This T cell receptor beta chain was sequenced during a study of T cells after yellow fever vaccination. Study-wide context: Preparation used SMART-Seq v4 Ultra Low Input for the low-cell-number fractions. General observations from the study: Post-booster samples contained most primary-vaccination clones (around 95% CD4, about 87% CD8). Only a minor proportion of clonotypes was detected across both CD4 and CD8 compartments.

This clonotype came up a few times. Antigen specificity is unknown. MiXCR, run by TCRdb on the 5' RACE reads, gives a single entry per CDR3 protein. The sample carries tens of thousands of distinct CDR3 sequences, under 8% recorded once. The CDR3 has 17 residues. V gave up 8 bases and J gave up 2 bases; unmatched junction bases: 13. Per the germline V gene, CDR1 is SNHLY and CDR2 is FYNNEI. This sequence originates from a man aged 18 to 35 who received the YFV17D yellow fever vaccine. This chain joins TRBV2 and TRBJ2-4; 9 nucleotides align to TRBD2. The sample here was CD8+ T cells sorted from PBMCs, taken about 41 days after the first yellow fever vaccination. CDR3 nucleotides: TGTGCCAGCGGAAGGGGAAATAGCGGGGGTACCAAAAACATTCAGTACTTC. This codes for CASGRGNSGGTKNIQYF.